This passage covers 20 T cell receptor beta chains from one sample sequenced in a study of shared clonotypes between healthy human individuals. Using immunoSEQ multiplex PCR, the repertoire was profiled, and TCRdb retains in-frame clones only, with some absent. In the table there are 2 million to 2.5 million clones, 80% to 95% of which are singletons. Material: naive CD4+ T cells from PBMCs. As for subset: CD45RA+ positively selected. The source of these receptors is a man younger than 30 in good health. Some clones in this sample may be carry-over from other donors' samples.

This chain joins TRBV30 and TRBJ2-7; D unclear. Germline CDR1 is GTSNPN and CDR2 is SVGIG (reference sequence). The CDR3 extends over 12 amino acids. The V gene lost 0 bases and the J gene lost 7 bases, with 10 bases spanning the gap. As DNA, the CDR3 is TGTGCCTGGAGTGTACTTAGTGCGGAGCAGTACTTC. Encoded protein: CAWSVLSAEQYF.

The V and J genes are TRBV5-8 and TRBJ2-2; possibly TRBD1 for D (6 bases). Germline assignment: CDR1 SGHTS and CDR2 YDEGEE. CDR3 length: 15 amino acids. The V end was cut by 7 bases, the J end by 4 bases, with 17 bases between. The CDR3 DNA is TGTGCCAGCGGACCTCCTGGGGGCCTCACCGGGGAGCTGTTTTTT. Its translation: CASGPPGGLTGELFF.

The V call is TRBV11-3, the J call TRBJ2-2, with 10 bases aligning to TRBD1. CDR1 and CDR2 from the germline V gene are SGHNT and YENEEA. This CDR3 contains 16 residues. Losses at the gene ends were 5 bases for V and 6 bases for J; bases not matched to a gene: 9. In DNA form, the CDR3 reads TGTGCCAGCAGCCCGACAGGGGGCTCCTCGGCCGGGGAGCTGTTTTTT. It yields the protein CASSPTGGSSAGELFF.

This clone was seen only a few times. The chain recombines TRBV30 with TRBJ1-1; 8 bases agree with TRBD1. The CDR3 extends over 13 amino acids. Germline values: CDR1 GTSNPN, CDR2 SVGIG (reference sequence). Trimming cost V 8 bases and J 5 bases; bases outside gene matches: 10. The CDR3 region has the DNA TGTGCCGGTTTAGGGACAGGAAGTACTGAAGCTTTCTTT. Translation: CAGLGTGSTEAFF.

The chain uses TRBV5-1 and TRBJ1-1, with TRBD1 identical over 10 bases. This CDR3 comprises 16 residues. Germline V lookup: CDR1 SGHRS, CDR2 YFSETQ. V was clipped by 3 bases and J by 5 bases; unmatched bases: 10. In DNA form, the CDR3 reads TGCGCCAGCAGCTGGGGGACAGGGGAAAGAATGACTGAAGCTTTCTTT. As protein: CASSWGTGERMTEAFF.

This chain joins TRBV7-3 and TRBJ2-7; D possibly corresponds to TRBD2 (6 bases). The CDR3 is 15 amino acids. Trimming removed 5 bases at V and 3 bases at J, with 17 bases between. Germline-derived CDR1 and CDR2 are SGHTA and FQGTGA. The CDR3 sequence: CASSPMGTGIYEQYF. The CDR3 region has the DNA TGTGCCAGCAGCCCCATGGGGACTGGGATCTACGAGCAGTACTTC.

The chain employs TRBV28 and TRBJ2-5; 7 nucleotides align to TRBD1. The CDR3 runs 15 residues. The V segment lost 3 bases and the J segment 5 bases; nucleotides outside the gene matches: 9. Germline V gene lookup returns CDR1 MDHEN and CDR2 SYDVKM. CDR3 protein: CASSFPGTAKETQYF. CDR3 DNA sequence: TGTGCCAGCAGTTTTCCCGGGACAGCGAAGGAGACCCAGTACTTC. The full variable domain, in which reference TRBV28 and TRBJ2-5 provide the parts outside the CDR3, is DVKVTQSSRYLVKRTGEKVFLECVQDMDHENMFWYRQDPGLGLRLIYFSYDVKMKEKGDIPEGYSVSREKKERFSLILESASTNQTSMYLCASSFPGTAKETQYFGPGTRLLVL.

The chain has TRBV7-3 and TRBJ2-1; the match to TRBD2 covers 10 bases. CDR3 size: 17 residues. In germline, CDR1 is SGHTA, CDR2 FQGTGA. Germline trimming cut 5 bases from V and 5 bases from J; bases unmatched to any gene: 12. The CDR3 coding sequence is TGTGCCAGCAGCATACAACCAGGACTAGCGGCTAACAATGAGCAGTTCTTC. Amino acids: CASSIQPGLAANNEQFF.

This chain joins TRBV4-3 and TRBJ2-5, with D hard to call. The closer fit of TRBJ2-7 to the DNA end suggests the J call may be wrong. Germline CDR1 and CDR2: LGHNA and YSLEER. The CDR3 contains 13 residues. The CDR3 spells CASSQDRAYEQYF. In nucleotides, the CDR3 is TGCGCCAGCAGCCAAGATCGAGCCTACGAGCAGTACTTC.

V gene TRBV19 combines with J gene TRBJ2-7, with no clear D. The CDR3 is 15 residues long. The V end was cut by 3 bases, the J end by 6 bases, with 18 bases between. Germline V gene lookup returns CDR1 LNHDA and CDR2 SQIVND (reference sequence). DNA of the CDR3: TGTGCCAGTAGTATCAATGGGATTTCGGTCTCCGAGCAGTACTTC. It codes for CASSINGISVSEQYF.

The V gene is TRBV5-5, the J gene TRBJ1-1, with 9 bases identical to TRBD1. There are 14 residues in the CDR3. V lost 2 bases to trimming and J lost 3 bases; unmatched junction nucleotides: 2. Germline CDR1 is SGHKS and CDR2 is YYEKEE (reference sequence). The CDR3 nucleotides are TGTGCCAGCAGCTTACAGGGGGCTGACACTGAAGCTTTCTTT. Translating gives CASSLQGADTEAFF.

The genes are TRBV18 and TRBJ1-4; D may be TRBD1 (6 bases). In germline, CDR1 is KGHSH, CDR2 LQKENI. The CDR3 is made up of 14 amino acids. V shed 4 bases and J shed 6 bases, with 12 bases lying between them. CDR3 DNA sequence: TGTGCCAGCTCACAACAGGGAGGAGATGAAAAACTGTTTTTT. Protein: CASSQQGGDEKLFF.

The chain combines TRBV6-1 with TRBJ1-4; no clear D gene. V dropped 1 base and J dropped 10 bases, with 10 bases sitting between them. The CDR3 totals 13 residues. From germline, CDR1 is MNHNS and CDR2 SASEGT. The CDR3 reads CASSEVGVSKLFF. DNA for the CDR3: TGTGCCAGCAGTGAAGTTGGGGTTTCAAAACTGTTTTTT.

The chain joins TRBV5-4 to TRBJ2-5; TRBD1 is a possible D gene (6 bases). Trimming took off 1 base at V and 4 bases at J, with 11 bases between the two ends. The germline V gene has CDR1 SGHNT and CDR2 YYREEE (reference sequence). CDR3 length: 14 amino acids. The CDR3 region has the DNA TGTGCCAGCAGCTTGCCAGGGGCCCGAGAGACCCAGTACTTC. Translating gives CASSLPGARETQYF.

The chain carries TRBV5-5 and TRBJ2-1, with 10 bases aligning to TRBD2. V gave up 6 bases and J gave up 3 bases; unmatched junction bases: 6. This CDR3 has 15 amino acids. Germline-derived CDR1 and CDR2 are SGHKS and YYEKEE (reference sequence). The CDR3 protein is CASTLGLAVYNEQFF. Here the CDR3 DNA reads TGTGCCAGCACCCTCGGACTAGCGGTCTACAATGAGCAGTTCTTC. The variable domain in full, with the rest retrieved from reference TRBV5-5 and TRBJ2-1, is DAGVTQSPTHLIKTRGQQVTLRCSPISGHKSVSWYQQVLGQGPQFIFQYYEKEERGRGNFPDRFSARQFPNYSSELNVNALLLGDSALYLCASTLGLAVYNEQFFGPGTRLTVL.

This rearrangement joins TRBV19 to TRBJ2-5, with 8 bases matching TRBD1. CDR3 length: 15 residues. The V segment lost 3 bases and the J segment 2 bases; nucleotides outside the gene matches: 5. Germline CDR1 reads LNHDA; CDR2 reads SQIVND (reference sequence). The CDR3 nucleotides are TGTGCCAGTAGTATCGACCGGACAGGGCAAGAGACCCAGTACTTC. This codes for CASSIDRTGQETQYF.

The sample holds one count of this clone. The gene calls are TRBV11-2 and TRBJ2-1; 12 bases are a match to TRBD2. V lost 2 bases, J lost 0 bases, and 5 bases stayed unmatched. The germline V gene has CDR1 SGHAT and CDR2 FQNNGV. The CDR3 covers 18 residues. For the CDR3, the DNA is TGTGCCAGCAGCTTACTAGCGGGAGGGCCGGGCTCCTACAATGAGCAGTTCTTC. Encoded protein: CASSLLAGGPGSYNEQFF.

The chain links TRBV6-5 to TRBJ2-1; 13 bases agree with TRBD2. V was clipped by 4 bases and J by 9 bases; unmatched bases: 9. The CDR3 sequence is 16 residues long. Looked up from germline, CDR1 is MNHEY and CDR2 is SVGAGI. The chain's CDR3 is CASSSWTSGRGSEQFF. CDR3 DNA sequence: TGTGCCAGCAGTTCTTGGACTAGCGGGAGAGGGAGTGAGCAGTTCTTC.

The rearrangement links TRBV30 to TRBJ2-6; D may be TRBD1 or TRBD2 (5 bases each). V lost 1 base and J 4 bases, leaving 11 bases between the germline ends. This CDR3 is built from 15 residues. Per the germline V gene, CDR1 is GTSNPN and CDR2 is SVGIG (reference sequence). The CDR3 region has the DNA TGTGCCTGGAGTGCTACGGGGCGAGGGGCCAACGTCCTGACTTTC. Translation: CAWSATGRGANVLTF.

The chain is built from TRBV6-5 and TRBJ2-1, with D hard to call. The CDR3 has 14 residues. The V end was cut by 6 bases, the J end by 4 bases, with 13 bases between. The germline V gene has CDR1 MNHEY and CDR2 SVGAGI. As DNA, the CDR3 is TGTGCCAGCAGCCTCCCGGGCGAGTACAATGAGCAGTTCTTC. This gives the protein CASSLPGEYNEQFF.